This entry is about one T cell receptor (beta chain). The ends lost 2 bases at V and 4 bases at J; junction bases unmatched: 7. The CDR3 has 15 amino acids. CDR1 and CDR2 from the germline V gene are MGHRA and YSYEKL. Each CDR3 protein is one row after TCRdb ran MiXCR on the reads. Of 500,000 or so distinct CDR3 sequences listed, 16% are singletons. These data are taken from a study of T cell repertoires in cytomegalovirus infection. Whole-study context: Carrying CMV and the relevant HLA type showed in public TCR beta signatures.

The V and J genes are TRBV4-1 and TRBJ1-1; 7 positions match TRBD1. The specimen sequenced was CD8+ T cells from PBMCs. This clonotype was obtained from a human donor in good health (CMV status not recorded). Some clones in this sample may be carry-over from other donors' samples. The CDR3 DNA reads TGCGCCAGCAGCCAAACAGGGGCCGGGATCACTGAAGCTTTCTTT. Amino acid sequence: CASSQTGAGITEAFF.